This TCR beta chain was identified during a study of T cells in Graves' hyperthyroidism and ophthalmopathy. Overall study findings and caveats: Ophthalmopathy stood apart from stable hyperthyroidism in a 13 V-J model.

This clonotype was counted only a few times. Its antigen is not known. Researchers amplified the TCR beta CDR3 regions from RNA transcripts. A first-round RT-PCR of the TCR CDR3 used the HTBI primer set. TCRdb passed the multiplex PCR reads through MiXCR, listing each CDR3 protein once. This table holds more than 500,000 distinct CDR3 sequences, about 15% found once. Criteria for exclusion of patients were uncontrolled infection, other autoimmune disease, pregnancy or lactation. Clinical symptoms, serum thyroxine, TRAb, thyroid ultrasound and orbital computed tomography established diagnosis. The germline CDR1 and CDR2 sequences are DFQATT and SNEGSKA (reference sequence). Unmatched junction bases numbered 10, after V lost 5 bases and J lost 3 bases. The CDR3 has 16 residues.

The chain has TRBV20-1 and TRBJ2-3; 11 bases align to TRBD2. The sequence derives from a woman aged 25-40 years with Graves' ophthalmopathy. The sample taken for sequencing was blood. CDR3 in amino acids: CSASGTSGRGTDTQYF. In DNA form, the CDR3 reads TGCAGTGCTTCCGGGACTAGCGGAAGAGGAACAGATACGCAGTATTTT.